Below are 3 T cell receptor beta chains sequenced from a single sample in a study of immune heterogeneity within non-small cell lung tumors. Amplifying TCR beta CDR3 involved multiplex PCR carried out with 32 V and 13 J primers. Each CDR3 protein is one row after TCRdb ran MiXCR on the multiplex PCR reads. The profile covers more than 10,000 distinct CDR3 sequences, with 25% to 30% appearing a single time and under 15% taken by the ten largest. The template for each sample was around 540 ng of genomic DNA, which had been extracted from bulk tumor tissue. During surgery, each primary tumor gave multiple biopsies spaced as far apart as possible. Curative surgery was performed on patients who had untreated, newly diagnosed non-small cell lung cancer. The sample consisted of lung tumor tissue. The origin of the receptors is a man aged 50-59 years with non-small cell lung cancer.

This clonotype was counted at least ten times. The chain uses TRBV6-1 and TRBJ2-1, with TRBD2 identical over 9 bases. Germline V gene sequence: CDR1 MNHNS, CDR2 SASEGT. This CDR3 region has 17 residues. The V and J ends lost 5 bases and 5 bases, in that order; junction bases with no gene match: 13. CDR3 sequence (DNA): TGTGCCAGCAGTCCATCCCCGGGACTAGCTGGAGACAATGAGCAGTTCTTC. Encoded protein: CASSPSPGLAGDNEQFF.

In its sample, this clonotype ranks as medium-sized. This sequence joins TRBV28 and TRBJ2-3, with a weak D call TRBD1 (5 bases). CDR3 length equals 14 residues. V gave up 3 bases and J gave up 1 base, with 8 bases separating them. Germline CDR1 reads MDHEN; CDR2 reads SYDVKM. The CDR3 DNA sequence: TGTGCCAGCAGTTTCTTACAGGGCACAGATACGCAGTATTTT. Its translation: CASSFLQGTDTQYF.

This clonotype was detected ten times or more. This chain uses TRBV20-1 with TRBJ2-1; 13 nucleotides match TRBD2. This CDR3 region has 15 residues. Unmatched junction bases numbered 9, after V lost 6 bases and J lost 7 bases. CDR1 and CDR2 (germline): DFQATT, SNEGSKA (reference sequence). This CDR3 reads CSATRTSGSWNEQFF. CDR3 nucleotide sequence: TGCAGTGCGACACGGACTAGCGGGAGTTGGAATGAGCAGTTCTTC.